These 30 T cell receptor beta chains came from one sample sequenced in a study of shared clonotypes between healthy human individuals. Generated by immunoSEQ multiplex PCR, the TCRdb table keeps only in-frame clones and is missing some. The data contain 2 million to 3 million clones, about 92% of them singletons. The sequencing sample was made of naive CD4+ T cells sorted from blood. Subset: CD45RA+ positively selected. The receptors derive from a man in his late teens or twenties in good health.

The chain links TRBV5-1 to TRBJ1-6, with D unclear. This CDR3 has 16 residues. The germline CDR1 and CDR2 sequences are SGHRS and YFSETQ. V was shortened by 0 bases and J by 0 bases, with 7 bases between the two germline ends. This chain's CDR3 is CASSLEQSSYNSPLHF. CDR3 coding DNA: TGCGCCAGCAGCTTGGAGCAGAGCTCCTATAATTCACCCCTCCACTTT.

DNA for the CDR3: TGTGCCAGTAGTTCGGGTTTCGGTGAGCAGTTCTTC. It specifies CASSSGFGEQFF. The chain employs TRBV19 and TRBJ2-1; no clear D. Trimming took off 5 bases at V and 9 bases at J, with 11 bases between the two ends. From germline, CDR1 is LNHDA and CDR2 SQIVND (reference sequence). This CDR3 has 12 residues.

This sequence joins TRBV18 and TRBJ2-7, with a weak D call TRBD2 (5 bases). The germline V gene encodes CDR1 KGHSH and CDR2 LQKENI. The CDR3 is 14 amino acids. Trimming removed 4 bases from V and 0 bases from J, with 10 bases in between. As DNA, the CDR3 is TGTGCCAGCTCACAGGCAGGACTCTCCTACGAGCAGTACTTC. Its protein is CASSQAGLSYEQYF.

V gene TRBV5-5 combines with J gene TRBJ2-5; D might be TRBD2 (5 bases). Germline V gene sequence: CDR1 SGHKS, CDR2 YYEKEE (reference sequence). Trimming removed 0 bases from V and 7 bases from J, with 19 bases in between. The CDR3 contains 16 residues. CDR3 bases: TGTGCCAGCAGCTTGGTGACTACTTCGGGCGGCGGGACCCAGTACTTC. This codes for CASSLVTTSGGGTQYF.

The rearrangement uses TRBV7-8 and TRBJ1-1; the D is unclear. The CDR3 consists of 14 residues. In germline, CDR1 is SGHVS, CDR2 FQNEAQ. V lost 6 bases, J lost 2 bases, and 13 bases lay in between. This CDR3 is CASRPNPGNTEAFF. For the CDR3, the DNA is TGTGCCAGCAGACCAAATCCGGGAAACACTGAAGCTTTCTTT.

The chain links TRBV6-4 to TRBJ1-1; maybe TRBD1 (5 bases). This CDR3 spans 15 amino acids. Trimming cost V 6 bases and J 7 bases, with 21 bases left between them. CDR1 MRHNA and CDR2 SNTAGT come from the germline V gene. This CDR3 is CASSQHGGRGNEAFF. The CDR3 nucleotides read TGTGCCAGCAGCCAGCATGGGGGAAGAGGGAATGAAGCTTTCTTT.

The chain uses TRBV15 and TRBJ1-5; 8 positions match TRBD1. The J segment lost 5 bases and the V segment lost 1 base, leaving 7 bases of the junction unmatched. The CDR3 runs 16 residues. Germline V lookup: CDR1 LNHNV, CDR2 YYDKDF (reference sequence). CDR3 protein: CATSRVRTGKDQPQHF. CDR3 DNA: TGTGCCACCAGCAGAGTTCGGACAGGGAAGGATCAGCCCCAGCATTTT.

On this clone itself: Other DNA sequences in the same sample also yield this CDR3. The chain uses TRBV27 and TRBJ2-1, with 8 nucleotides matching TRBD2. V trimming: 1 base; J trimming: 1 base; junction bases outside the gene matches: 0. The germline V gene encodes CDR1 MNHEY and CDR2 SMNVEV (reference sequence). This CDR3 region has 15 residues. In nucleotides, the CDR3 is TGTGCCAGCAGTTTATTAGCGGGGTCCTACAATGAGCAGTTCTTC. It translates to CASSLLAGSYNEQFF.

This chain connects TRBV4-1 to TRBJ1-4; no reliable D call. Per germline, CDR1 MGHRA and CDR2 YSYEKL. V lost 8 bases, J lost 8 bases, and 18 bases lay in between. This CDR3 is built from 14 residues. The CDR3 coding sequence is TGCGCCAGCGTACCGACCCTCGGAGGGGAAAAACTGTTTTTT. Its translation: CASVPTLGGEKLFF.

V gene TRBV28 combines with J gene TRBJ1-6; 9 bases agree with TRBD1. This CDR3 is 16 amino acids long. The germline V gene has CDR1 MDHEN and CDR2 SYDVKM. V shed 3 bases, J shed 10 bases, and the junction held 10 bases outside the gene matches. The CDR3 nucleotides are TGTGCCAGCAGTTTTATGGACAGGGGAAGTGGGTCACCCCTCCACTTT. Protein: CASSFMDRGSGSPLHF.

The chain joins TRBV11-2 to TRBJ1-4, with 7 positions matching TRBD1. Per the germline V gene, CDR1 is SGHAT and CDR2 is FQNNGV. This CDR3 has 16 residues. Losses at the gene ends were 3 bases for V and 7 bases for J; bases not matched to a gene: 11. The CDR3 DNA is TGTGCCAGCAGCTTGAAAGGGGGCGCGATAAGTGAAAAACTGTTTTTT. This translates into CASSLKGGAISEKLFF.

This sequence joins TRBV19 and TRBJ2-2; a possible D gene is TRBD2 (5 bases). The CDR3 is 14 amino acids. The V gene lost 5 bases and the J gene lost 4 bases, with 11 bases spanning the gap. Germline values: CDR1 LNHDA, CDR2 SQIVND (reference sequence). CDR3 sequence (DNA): TGTGCCAGTAGTGGTCCGGGGTTCACCGGGGAGCTGTTTTTT. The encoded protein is CASSGPGFTGELFF.

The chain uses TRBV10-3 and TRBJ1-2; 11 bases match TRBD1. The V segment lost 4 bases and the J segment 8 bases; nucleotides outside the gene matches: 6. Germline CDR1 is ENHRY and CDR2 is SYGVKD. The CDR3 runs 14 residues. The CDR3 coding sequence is TGTGCCATCAGTGGGACAGGGGGCGAAGGCGGCTACACCTTC. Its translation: CAISGTGGEGGYTF.

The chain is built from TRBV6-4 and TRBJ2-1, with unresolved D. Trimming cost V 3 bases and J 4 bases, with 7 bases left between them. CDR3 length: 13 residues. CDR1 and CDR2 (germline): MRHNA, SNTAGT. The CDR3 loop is CASSEGNYNEQFF. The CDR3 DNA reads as TGTGCCAGCAGTGAAGGAAATTACAATGAGCAGTTCTTC.

The DNA for the CDR3 is TGTGCCAGCAGCGGTGACAGAAACACTGAAGCTTTCTTT. Amino acids: CASSGDRNTEAFF. The V gene is TRBV5-4, the J gene TRBJ1-1, with D possibly being TRBD1 (5 bases). The CDR3 runs to 13 residues. Germline V lookup: CDR1 SGHNT, CDR2 YYREEE (reference sequence). Trimming took off 4 bases at V and 2 bases at J, with 9 bases between the two ends.

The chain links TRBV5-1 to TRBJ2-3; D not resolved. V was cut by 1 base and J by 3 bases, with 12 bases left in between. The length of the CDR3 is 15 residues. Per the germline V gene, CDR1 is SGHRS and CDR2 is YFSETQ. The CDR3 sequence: CASSLRAPPTDTQYF. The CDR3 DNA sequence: TGCGCCAGCAGCTTGCGGGCCCCCCCGACAGATACGCAGTATTTT.

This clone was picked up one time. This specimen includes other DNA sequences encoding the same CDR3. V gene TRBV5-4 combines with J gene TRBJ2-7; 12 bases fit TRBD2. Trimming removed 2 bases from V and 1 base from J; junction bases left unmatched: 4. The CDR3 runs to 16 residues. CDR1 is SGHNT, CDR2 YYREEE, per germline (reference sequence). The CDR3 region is CASSLPGLAGSYEQYF. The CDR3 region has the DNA TGTGCCAGCAGCTTACCCGGACTAGCGGGGTCCTACGAGCAGTACTTC.

The CDR3 DNA follows: TGTGCCTGGAGTTCCGACAGGGCGAATAATTCACCCCTCCACTTT. Residues: CAWSSDRANNSPLHF. This chain connects TRBV30 to TRBJ1-6, with 7 bases aligning to TRBD1. V dropped 2 bases and J dropped 5; count of bases not matched to a gene: 6. The CDR3 contains 15 residues. CDR1 is GTSNPN and CDR2 is SVGIG in the germline V gene (reference sequence).

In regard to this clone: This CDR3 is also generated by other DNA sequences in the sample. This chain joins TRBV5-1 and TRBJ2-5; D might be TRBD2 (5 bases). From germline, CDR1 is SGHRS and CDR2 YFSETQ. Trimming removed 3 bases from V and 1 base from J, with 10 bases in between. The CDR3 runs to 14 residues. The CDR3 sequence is CASSSSSGQETQYF. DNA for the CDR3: TGCGCCAGCAGCTCCTCGAGCGGCCAAGAGACCCAGTACTTC.

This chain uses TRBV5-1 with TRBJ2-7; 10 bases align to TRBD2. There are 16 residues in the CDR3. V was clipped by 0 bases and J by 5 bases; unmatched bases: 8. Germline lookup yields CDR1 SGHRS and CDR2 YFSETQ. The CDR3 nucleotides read TGCGCCAGCAGCTTGGCGTCGGGACTAGCGATCCACGAGCAGTACTTC. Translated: CASSLASGLAIHEQYF.

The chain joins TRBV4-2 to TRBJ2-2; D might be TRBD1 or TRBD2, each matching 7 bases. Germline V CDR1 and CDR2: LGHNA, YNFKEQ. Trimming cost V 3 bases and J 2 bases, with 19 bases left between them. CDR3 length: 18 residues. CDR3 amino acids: CASSQQGGALLNTGELFF. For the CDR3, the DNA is TGTGCCAGCAGCCAGCAGGGGGGGGCTTTGCTCAACACCGGGGAGCTGTTTTTT.

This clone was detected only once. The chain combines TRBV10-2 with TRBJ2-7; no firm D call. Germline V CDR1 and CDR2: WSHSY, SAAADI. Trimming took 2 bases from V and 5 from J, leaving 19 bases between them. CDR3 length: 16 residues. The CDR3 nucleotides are TGCGCCAGCAGTGAGCACCGGCAGCCCGTCCCCGACGAGCAGTACTTC. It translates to CASSEHRQPVPDEQYF.

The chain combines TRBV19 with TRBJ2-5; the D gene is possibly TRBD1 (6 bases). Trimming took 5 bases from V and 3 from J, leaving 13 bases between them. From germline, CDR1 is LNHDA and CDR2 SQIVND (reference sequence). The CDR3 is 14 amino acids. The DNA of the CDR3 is TGTGCCAGTAGTGGGACAATCGCTGAAGAGACCCAGTACTTC. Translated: CASSGTIAEETQYF.

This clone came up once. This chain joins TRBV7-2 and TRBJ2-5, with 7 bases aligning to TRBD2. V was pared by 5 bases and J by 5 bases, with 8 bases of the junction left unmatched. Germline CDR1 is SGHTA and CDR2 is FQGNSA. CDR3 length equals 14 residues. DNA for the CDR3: TGTGCCAGCAGCCGGGACTGGGGAGGGGAGACCCAGTACTTC. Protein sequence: CASSRDWGGETQYF.

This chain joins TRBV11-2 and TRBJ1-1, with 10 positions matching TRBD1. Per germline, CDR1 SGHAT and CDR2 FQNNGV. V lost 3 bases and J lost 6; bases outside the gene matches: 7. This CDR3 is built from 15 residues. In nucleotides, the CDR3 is TGTGCCAGCAGCTTCCCCGGGACAGGGGAAGCTGAAGCTTTCTTT. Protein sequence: CASSFPGTGEAEAFF.

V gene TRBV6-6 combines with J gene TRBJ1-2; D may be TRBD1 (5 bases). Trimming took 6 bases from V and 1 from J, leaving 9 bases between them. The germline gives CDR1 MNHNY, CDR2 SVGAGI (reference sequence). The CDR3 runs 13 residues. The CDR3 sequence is CASRETVNYGYTF. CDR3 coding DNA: TGTGCCAGCAGGGAGACAGTTAACTATGGCTACACCTTC.

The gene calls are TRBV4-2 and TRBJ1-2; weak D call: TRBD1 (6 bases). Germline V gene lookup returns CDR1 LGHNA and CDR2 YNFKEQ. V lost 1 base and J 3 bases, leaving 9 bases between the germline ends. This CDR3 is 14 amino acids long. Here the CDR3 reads CASSQGGADYGYTF. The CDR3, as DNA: TGTGCCAGCAGCCAAGGGGGGGCAGACTATGGCTACACCTTC.

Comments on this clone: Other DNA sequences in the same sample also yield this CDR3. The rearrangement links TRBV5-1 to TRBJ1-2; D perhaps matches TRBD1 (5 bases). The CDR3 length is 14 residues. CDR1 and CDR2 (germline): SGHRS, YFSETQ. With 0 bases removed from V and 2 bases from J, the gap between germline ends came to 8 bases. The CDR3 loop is CASSLEGSNYGYTF. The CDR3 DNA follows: TGCGCCAGCAGCTTGGAGGGGTCCAACTATGGCTACACCTTC. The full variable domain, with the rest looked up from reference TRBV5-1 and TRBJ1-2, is KAGVTQTPRYLIKTRGQQVTLSCSPISGHRSVSWYQQTPGQGLQFLFEYFSETQRNKGNFPGRFSGRQFSNSRSEMNVSTLELGDSALYLCASSLEGSNYGYTFGSGTRLTVV.

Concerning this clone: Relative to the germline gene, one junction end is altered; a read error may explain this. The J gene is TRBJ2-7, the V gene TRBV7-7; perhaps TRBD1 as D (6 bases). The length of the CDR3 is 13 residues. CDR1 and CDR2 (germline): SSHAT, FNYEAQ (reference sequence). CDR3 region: CASSELVDSEQYF. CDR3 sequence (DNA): TGTGCTAGCAGTGAACTAGTGGACAGTGAGCAGTACTTC.

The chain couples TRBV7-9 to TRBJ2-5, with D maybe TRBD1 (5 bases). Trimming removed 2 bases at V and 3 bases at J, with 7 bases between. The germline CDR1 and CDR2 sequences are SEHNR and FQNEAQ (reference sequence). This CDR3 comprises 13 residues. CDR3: CASSLIREETQYF. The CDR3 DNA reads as TGTGCCAGCAGCTTAATCAGGGAAGAGACCCAGTACTTC.